This T cell receptor beta chain appears in the sequencing data of a study of CD8 T cells in ankylosing spondylitis. Regarding the study as a whole: Reactive arthritis synovial fluid and blood previously showed some of these motif variants. Clones tied to disease were said to be significantly enriched in matched ankylosing spondylitis synovial fluid. Clones that were linked to disease were CD8+ and were relatively rare in peripheral blood. What seemed typical of ankylosing spondylitis blood was a TCR beta motif built from roughly eight highly homologous variants.

5'-RACE, quantitative and with molecular barcodes, yielded the TCR beta libraries. TCRdb used MiXCR to reprocess the 5' RACE reads, holding one entry per CDR3 protein. The sample holds 220,000 or so distinct CDR3 sequences, around 17% seen once. Looked up from germline, CDR1 is SEHNR and CDR2 is FQNEAQ (reference sequence). The V segment lost 5 bases and the J segment 8 bases; nucleotides outside the gene matches: 11. The CDR3 has 15 residues. Comment on this clonotype: The antigen is not known.

The chain uses TRBV7-9 and TRBJ2-1, with 8 bases matching TRBD1. Material for sequencing was blood, either unsorted or a sorted T cell fraction (not recorded which). The source of this sequence is a male donor with ankylosing spondylitis. As DNA, the CDR3 is TGTGCCAGCAGCCTAGGACAGGGCGTCTCCCATGAGCAGTTCTTC. Protein: CASSLGQGVSHEQFF.